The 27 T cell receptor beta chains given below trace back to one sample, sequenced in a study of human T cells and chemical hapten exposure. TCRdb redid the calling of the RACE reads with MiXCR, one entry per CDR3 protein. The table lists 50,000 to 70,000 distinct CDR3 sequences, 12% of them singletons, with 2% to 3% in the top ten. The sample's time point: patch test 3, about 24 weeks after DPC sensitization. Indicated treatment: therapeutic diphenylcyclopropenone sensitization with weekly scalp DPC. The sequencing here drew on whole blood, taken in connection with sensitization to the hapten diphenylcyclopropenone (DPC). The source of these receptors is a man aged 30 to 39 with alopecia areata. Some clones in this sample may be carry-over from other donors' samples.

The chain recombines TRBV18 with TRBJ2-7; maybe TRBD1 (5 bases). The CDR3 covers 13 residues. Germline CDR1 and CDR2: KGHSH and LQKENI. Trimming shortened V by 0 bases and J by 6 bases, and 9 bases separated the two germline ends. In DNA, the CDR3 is TGTGCCAGCTCACCACCAGGGGCCGGCGAGCAGTACTTC. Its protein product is CASSPPGAGEQYF.

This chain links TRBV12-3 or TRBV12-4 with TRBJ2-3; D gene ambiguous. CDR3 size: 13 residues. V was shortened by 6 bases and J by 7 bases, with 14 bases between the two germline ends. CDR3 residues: CASSPLNGYTQYF. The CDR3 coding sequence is TGTGCCAGCAGCCCCCTTAACGGGTATACGCAGTATTTT.

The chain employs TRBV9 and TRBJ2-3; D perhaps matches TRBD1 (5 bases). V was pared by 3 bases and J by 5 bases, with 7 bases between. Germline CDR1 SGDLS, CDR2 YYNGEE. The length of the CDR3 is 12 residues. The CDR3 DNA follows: TGTGCCAGCAGCGGGGGCGGAGATACGCAGTATTTT. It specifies CASSGGGDTQYF. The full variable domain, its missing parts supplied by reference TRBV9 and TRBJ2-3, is DSGVTQTPKHLITATGQRVTLRCSPRSGDLSVYWYQQSLDQGLQFLIQYYNGEERAKGNILERFSAQQFPDLHSELNLSSLELGDSALYFCASSGGGDTQYFGPGTRLTVL.

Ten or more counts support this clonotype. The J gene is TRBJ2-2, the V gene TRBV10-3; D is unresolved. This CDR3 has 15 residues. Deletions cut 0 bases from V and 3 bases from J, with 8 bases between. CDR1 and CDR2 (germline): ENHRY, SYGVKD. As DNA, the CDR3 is TGTGCCATCAGTGAGTCGACTGGGGACACCGGGGAGCTGTTTTTT. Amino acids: CAISESTGDTGELFF.

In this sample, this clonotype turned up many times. The DNA of the CDR3 is TGTGCCAGCAGTGAAGTTATGGGGGTAGGCTACACCTTC. It specifies CASSEVMGVGYTF. This rearrangement joins TRBV2 to TRBJ1-2; D possibly corresponds to TRBD1 (5 bases). Trimming removed 1 base at V and 8 bases at J, with 11 bases between. The V gene's germline CDR1 is SNHLY and CDR2 FYNNEI. The CDR3 runs 13 residues.

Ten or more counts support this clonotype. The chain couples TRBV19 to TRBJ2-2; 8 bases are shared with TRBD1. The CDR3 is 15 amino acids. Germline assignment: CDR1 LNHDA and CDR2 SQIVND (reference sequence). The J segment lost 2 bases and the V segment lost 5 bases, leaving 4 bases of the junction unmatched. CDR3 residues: CASSGQGLNTGELFF. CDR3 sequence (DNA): TGTGCCAGTAGTGGACAGGGTCTTAACACCGGGGAGCTGTTTTTT.

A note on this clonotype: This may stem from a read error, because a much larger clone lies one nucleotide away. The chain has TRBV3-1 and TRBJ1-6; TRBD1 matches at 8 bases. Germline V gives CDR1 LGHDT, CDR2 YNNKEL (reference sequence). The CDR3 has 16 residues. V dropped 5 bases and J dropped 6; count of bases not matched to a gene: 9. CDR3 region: CASSSWTGIRNSPLHF. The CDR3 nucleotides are TGTGCCAGCAGCTCGTGGACAGGGATACGTAATTCACCCCTCCACTTT.

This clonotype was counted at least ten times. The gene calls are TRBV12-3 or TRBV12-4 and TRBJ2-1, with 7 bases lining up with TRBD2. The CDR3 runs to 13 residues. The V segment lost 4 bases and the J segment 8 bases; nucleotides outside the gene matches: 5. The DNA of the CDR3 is TGTGCCAGCAGTTGGGAGGGAACCGATGAGCAGTTCTTC. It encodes CASSWEGTDEQFF.

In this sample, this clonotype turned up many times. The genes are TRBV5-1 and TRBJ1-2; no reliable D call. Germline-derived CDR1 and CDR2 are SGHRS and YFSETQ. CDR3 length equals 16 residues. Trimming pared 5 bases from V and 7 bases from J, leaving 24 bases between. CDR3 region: CASSQDLGSRLGGYTF. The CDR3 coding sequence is TGCGCCAGCAGTCAGGACCTCGGATCCAGATTAGGTGGCTACACCTTC.

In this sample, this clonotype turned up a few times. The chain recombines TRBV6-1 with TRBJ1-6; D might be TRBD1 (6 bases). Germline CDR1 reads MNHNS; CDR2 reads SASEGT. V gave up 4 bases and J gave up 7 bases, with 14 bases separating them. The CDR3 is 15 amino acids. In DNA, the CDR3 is TGTGCCAGCAGTGTACAACAGGGAGCGAATTCACCCCTCCACTTT. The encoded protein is CASSVQQGANSPLHF.

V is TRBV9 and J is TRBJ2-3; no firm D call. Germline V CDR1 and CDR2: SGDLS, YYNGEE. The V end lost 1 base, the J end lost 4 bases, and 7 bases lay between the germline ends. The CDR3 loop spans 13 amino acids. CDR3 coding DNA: TGTGCCAGCAGCGTAACAGCCCCAGATACGCAGTATTTT. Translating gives CASSVTAPDTQYF.

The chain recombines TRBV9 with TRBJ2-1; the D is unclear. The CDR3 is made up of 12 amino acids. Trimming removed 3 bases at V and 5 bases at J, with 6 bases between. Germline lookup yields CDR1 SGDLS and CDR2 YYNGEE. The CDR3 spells CASSARNNEQFF. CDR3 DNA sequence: TGTGCCAGCAGCGCGCGCAACAATGAGCAGTTCTTC.

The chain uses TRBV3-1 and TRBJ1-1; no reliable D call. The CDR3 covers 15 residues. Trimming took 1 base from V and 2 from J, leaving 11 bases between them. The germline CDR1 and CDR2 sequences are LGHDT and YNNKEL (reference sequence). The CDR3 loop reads CASSQGVRVNTEAFF. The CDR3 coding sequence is TGTGCCAGCAGCCAAGGGGTTCGGGTAAACACTGAAGCTTTCTTT.

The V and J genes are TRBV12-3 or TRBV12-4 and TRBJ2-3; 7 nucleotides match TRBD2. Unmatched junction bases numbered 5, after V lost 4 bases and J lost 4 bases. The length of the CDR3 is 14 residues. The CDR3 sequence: CASSWSGAADTQYF. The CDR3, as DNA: TGTGCCAGCAGTTGGAGCGGGGCGGCAGATACGCAGTATTTT.

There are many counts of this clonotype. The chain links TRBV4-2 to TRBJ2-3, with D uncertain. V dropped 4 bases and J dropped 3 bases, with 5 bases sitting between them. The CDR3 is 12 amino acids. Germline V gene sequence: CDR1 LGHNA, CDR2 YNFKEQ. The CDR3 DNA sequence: TGTGCCAGCAGCCCAGAGACAGATACGCAGTATTTT. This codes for CASSPETDTQYF.

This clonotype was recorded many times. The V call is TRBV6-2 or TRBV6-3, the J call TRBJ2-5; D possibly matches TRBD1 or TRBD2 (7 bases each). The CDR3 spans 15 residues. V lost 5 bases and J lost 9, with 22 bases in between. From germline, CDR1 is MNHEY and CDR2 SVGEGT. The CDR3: CASSQLTGRGSAQYF. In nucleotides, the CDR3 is TGTGCCAGCAGTCAACTGACAGGGCGCGGGAGTGCCCAGTACTTC.

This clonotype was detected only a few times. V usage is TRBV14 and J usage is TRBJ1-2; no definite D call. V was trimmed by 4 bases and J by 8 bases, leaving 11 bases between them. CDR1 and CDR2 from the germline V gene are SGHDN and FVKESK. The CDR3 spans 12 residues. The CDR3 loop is CASSLSRVGYTF. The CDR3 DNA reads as TGTGCCAGCAGCCTGAGTCGGGTCGGCTACACCTTC.

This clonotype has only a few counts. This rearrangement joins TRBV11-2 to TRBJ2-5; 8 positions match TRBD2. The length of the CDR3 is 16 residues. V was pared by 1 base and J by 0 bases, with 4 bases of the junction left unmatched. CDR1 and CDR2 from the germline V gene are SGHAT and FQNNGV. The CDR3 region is CASSLALAVNQETQYF. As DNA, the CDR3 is TGTGCCAGCAGCTTAGCACTAGCGGTGAACCAAGAGACCCAGTACTTC.

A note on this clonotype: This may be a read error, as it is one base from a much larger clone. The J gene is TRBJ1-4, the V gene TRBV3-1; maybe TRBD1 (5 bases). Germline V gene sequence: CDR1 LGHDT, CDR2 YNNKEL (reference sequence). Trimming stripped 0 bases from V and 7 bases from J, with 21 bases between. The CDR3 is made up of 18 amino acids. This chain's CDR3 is CASSQDELRSGEAEKLFF. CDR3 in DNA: TGTGCCAGCAGCCAAGATGAGCTAAGGTCGGGGGAGGCTGAAAAACTGTTTTTT.

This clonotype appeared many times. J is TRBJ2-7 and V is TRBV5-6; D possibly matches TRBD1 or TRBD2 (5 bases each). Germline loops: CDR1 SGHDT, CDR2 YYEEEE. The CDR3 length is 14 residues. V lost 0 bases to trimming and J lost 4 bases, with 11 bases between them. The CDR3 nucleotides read TGTGCCAGCAGCTTGGACGTAGGGGAGTACGAGCAGTACTTC. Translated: CASSLDVGEYEQYF.

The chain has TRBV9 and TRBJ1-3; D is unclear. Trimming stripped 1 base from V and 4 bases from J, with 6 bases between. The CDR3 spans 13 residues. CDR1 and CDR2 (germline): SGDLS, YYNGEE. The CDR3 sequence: CASSVTSGNTIYF. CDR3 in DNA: TGTGCCAGCAGCGTAACTTCAGGAAACACCATATATTTT.

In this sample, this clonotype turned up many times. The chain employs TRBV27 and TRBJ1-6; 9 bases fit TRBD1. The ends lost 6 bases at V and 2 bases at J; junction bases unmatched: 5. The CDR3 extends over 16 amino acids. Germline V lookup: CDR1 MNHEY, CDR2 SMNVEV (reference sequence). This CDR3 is CASRKQGAPYNSPLHF. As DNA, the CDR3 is TGTGCCAGCAGGAAACAGGGGGCGCCCTATAATTCACCCCTCCACTTT.

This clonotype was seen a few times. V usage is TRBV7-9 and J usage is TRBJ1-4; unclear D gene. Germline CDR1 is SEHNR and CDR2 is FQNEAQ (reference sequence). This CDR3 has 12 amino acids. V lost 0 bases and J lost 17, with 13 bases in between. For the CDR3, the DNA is TGTGCCAGCAGCTTAGCCCCACAGCCGGTCTTTTTT. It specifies CASSLAPQPVFF. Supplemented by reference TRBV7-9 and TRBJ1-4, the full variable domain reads DTGVSQNPRHKITKRGQNVTFRCDPISEHNRLYWYRQTLGQGPEFLTYFQNEAQLEKSRLLSDRFSAERPKGSFSTLEIQRTEQGDSAMYLCASSLAPQPVFFGSGTQLSVL.

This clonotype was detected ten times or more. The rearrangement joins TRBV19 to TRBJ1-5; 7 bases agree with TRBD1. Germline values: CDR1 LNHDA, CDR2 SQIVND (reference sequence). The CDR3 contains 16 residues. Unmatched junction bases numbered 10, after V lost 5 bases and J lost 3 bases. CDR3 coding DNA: TGTGCCAGTAGTCCACGGGGGGACAGCCTCAATCAGCCCCAGCATTTT. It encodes CASSPRGDSLNQPQHF. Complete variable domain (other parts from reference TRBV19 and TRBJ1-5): DGGITQSPKYLFRKEGQNVTLSCEQNLNHDAMYWYRQDPGQGLRLIYYSQIVNDFQKGDIAEGYSVSREKKESFPLTVTSAQKNPTAFYLCASSPRGDSLNQPQHFGDGTRLSIL.

CDR3 loop: CSATGDTGSHLVGMNTEAFF. In DNA form, the CDR3 reads TGCAGTGCGACAGGCGACACAGGGTCGCATCTCGTGGGGATGAACACTGAAGCTTTCTTT. The chain combines TRBV20-1 with TRBJ1-1; possibly TRBD1 for D (6 bases). Germline V CDR1 and CDR2: DFQATT, SNEGSKA (reference sequence). V lost 6 bases, J lost 0 bases, and 32 bases lay in between. There are 20 residues in the CDR3.

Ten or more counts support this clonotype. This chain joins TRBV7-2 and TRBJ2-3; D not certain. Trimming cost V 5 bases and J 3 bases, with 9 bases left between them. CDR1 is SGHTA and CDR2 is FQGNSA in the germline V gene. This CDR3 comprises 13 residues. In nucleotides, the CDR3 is TGTGCCAGCAGCCCTTCAGGAACAGATACGCAGTATTTT. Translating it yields CASSPSGTDTQYF.

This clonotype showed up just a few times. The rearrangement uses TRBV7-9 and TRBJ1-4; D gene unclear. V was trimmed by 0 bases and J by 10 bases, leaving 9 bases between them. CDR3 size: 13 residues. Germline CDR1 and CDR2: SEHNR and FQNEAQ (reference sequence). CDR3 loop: CASSLADGVKLFF. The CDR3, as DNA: TGTGCCAGCAGCTTAGCGGACGGGGTAAAACTGTTTTTT.